The 18 T cell receptor beta chains presented below share a single source sample, sequenced in a study of cytomegalovirus exposure and HLA in healthy donors. Use of 60 Vbeta and 13 Jbeta primers characterized the PCR. Using immunoSEQ multiplex PCR, the repertoire was profiled, and TCRdb retains in-frame clones only, with some absent. The table lists 200,000 or so clones, around 80% of them singletons. The sequenced sample consisted of PBMCs. These receptors came from a woman younger than 30 in good health and CMV-seropositive.

In nucleotides, the CDR3 is TGTGCCAGCAGTGACCTACCGGACAGGGCTAACCCTTCTGGCACAGATACGCAGTATTTT. Translating gives CASSDLPDRANPSGTDTQYF. The V and J genes are TRBV2 and TRBJ2-3, with TRBD1 matching over 8 bases. The CDR3 is 20 residues long. Germline CDR1 reads SNHLY; CDR2 reads FYNNEI. The J segment lost 1 base and the V segment lost 3 bases, leaving 18 bases of the junction unmatched.

The rearrangement joins TRBV21-1 to TRBJ1-6; the table calls TRBD1, which could not be checked here. TRBV21-1 is a pseudogene segment. This CDR3 has 17 residues. CDR3 sequence: CASSRNRVSSYNSPLHF. The CDR3 DNA follows: TGTGCCAGCAGCCGTAACAGGGTTAGCTCCTATAATTCACCCCTCCACTTT.

The chain combines TRBV12-5 with TRBJ2-7; 9 positions agree with TRBD1. CDR3 size: 16 residues. V trimming: 3 bases; J trimming: 4 bases; junction bases outside the gene matches: 10. The germline gives CDR1 LGHNT, CDR2 FRNRAP. Here the CDR3 reads CASGLNAWTGDYEQYF. The CDR3, as DNA: TGTGCTAGTGGTTTAAACGCTTGGACAGGGGATTACGAGCAGTACTTC.

This clone was counted between two and nine times. J is TRBJ1-2 and V is TRBV6-1; unclear D gene. This CDR3 spans 12 amino acids. In germline, CDR1 is MNHNS, CDR2 SASEGT. Trimming removed 6 bases from V and 7 bases from J, with 12 bases in between. CDR3 in amino acids: CASRTVAGGYTF. For the CDR3, the DNA is TGTGCCAGCAGAACGGTTGCGGGTGGCTACACCTTC.

The rearrangement links TRBV11-3 to TRBJ2-6; D unresolved. The CDR3 spans 17 residues. The ends were cut back, 1 base at V and 4 bases at J, with 14 bases in the middle. The germline CDR1 and CDR2 sequences are SGHNT and YENEEA. CDR3 protein: CASSLALLRRGANVLTF. The CDR3 DNA sequence: TGTGCCAGCAGCTTAGCCCTCCTGCGGCGAGGGGCCAACGTCCTGACTTTC.

The V gene is TRBV2, the J gene TRBJ1-2, with TRBD1 as a possible D gene (6 bases). The CDR3 totals 12 residues. CDR1 is SNHLY, CDR2 FYNNEI, per germline. V lost 6 bases to trimming and J lost 6 bases, with 11 bases between them. DNA for the CDR3: TGTGCCAGCAGGCGACAGGTCAATGGCTACACCTTC. This sequence encodes CASRRQVNGYTF.

This chain links TRBV7-3 with TRBJ2-3, with TRBD2 as a possible D gene (5 bases). The CDR3 is 16 residues long. CDR1 SGHTA and CDR2 FQGTGA come from the germline V gene. Trimming cost V 5 bases and J 6 bases, with 21 bases left between them. CDR3 region: CASSPVGVEVIDTQYF. CDR3 sequence (DNA): TGTGCCAGCAGCCCAGTTGGGGTGGAGGTAATCGATACGCAGTATTTT.

In its sample, this clone was seen a few times. The chain uses TRBV5-4 and TRBJ1-1, with D possibly matching TRBD1 (5 bases). Germline lookup yields CDR1 SGHNT and CDR2 YYREEE (reference sequence). V was trimmed by 4 bases and J by 5 bases, leaving 15 bases between them. There are 14 residues in the CDR3. CDR3 bases: TGTGCCAGCAGCCTGGTGGGGGGATCGACTGAAGCTTTCTTT. It encodes CASSLVGGSTEAFF.

This clone was seen more than once but under ten times. CDR3 bases: TGTGCCAGCAGTCCACTAGCGGGGGGATTGGAGACCCAGTACTTC. As protein: CASSPLAGGLETQYF. The chain joins TRBV6-4 to TRBJ2-5, with 12 positions matching TRBD2. The CDR3 runs 15 residues. Losses at the gene ends were 5 bases for V and 5 bases for J; bases not matched to a gene: 6. Germline lookup yields CDR1 MRHNA and CDR2 SNTAGT.

The chain employs TRBV6-1 and TRBJ2-3, with TRBD1 matching 8 bases. CDR3 length: 14 residues. CDR1 and CDR2 from the germline V gene are MNHNS and SASEGT. V shed 5 bases and J 0 bases; nucleotides not matched to a gene: 1. CDR3 DNA sequence: TGTGCCAGCAGTCGGACAGGGAGCACAGATACGCAGTATTTT. Translating it yields CASSRTGSTDTQYF.

The V and J genes are TRBV4-1 and TRBJ2-3, with 7 positions matching TRBD1. Germline assignment: CDR1 MGHRA and CDR2 YSYEKL. The CDR3 is 16 amino acids. V lost 1 base to trimming and J lost 5 bases; unmatched junction nucleotides: 9. The CDR3 sequence is CASSQVFTGVGDTQYF. In nucleotides, the CDR3 is TGCGCCAGCAGCCAAGTTTTCACAGGGGTTGGAGATACGCAGTATTTT.

This clone was seen more than once but under ten times. V and J are TRBV7-2 and TRBJ2-5; TRBD1 aligns across 7 bases. Germline V CDR1 and CDR2: SGHTA, FQGNSA. CDR3 length: 14 residues. The trim removed 4 bases at V and 11 bases at J, leaving 13 bases unmatched. The CDR3 bases are TGTGCCAGCAGCTCGTATGGGACAGAAACCCCTCAGTACTTC. Residues: CASSSYGTETPQYF.

About this clone itself: The junction departs from germline at one end; a sequencing error may be responsible. The chain combines TRBV9 with TRBJ2-4; D perhaps matches TRBD1 (6 bases). Per the germline V gene, CDR1 is SGDLS and CDR2 is YYNGEE. The CDR3 sequence is 17 residues long. The CDR3 coding sequence is TGTGCCAGCAGCGTAGCACCGGGACAAATTCAACAAAACAGTCAGTACTTC. Its translation: CASSVAPGQIQQNSQYF.

V usage is TRBV6-6 and J usage is TRBJ2-7, with TRBD2 matching over 15 bases. The germline V gene encodes CDR1 MNHNY and CDR2 SVGAGI (reference sequence). Germline trimming cut 5 bases from V and 2 bases from J; bases unmatched to any gene: 4. The CDR3 is made up of 16 amino acids. This CDR3 reads CASSKGLAGGPYEQYV. CDR3 DNA: TGTGCCAGCAGTAAGGGACTAGCGGGGGGCCCCTACGAGCAGTACGTC.

This chain uses TRBV18 with TRBJ1-4; the match to TRBD1 covers 7 bases. Trimming at V came to 3 bases and at J to 4 bases, leaving 2 bases not matched to a gene. This CDR3 spans 14 amino acids. Germline assignment: CDR1 KGHSH and CDR2 LQKENI. CDR3 bases: TGTGCCAGCTCACCGGGACAGCTTAATGAAAAACTGTTTTTT. The encoded protein is CASSPGQLNEKLFF.

This clone has a single count. The chain combines TRBV25-1 with TRBJ2-7; D might be TRBD1 (5 bases). V was trimmed by 2 bases and J by 6 bases, leaving 11 bases between them. There are 13 residues in the CDR3. Germline-derived CDR1 and CDR2 are MGHDK and SYGVNS. CDR3 residues: CASSEPGLGEQYF. CDR3 nucleotides: TGTGCCAGCAGTGAACCAGGGTTGGGCGAGCAGTACTTC.

V usage is TRBV18 and J usage is TRBJ1-2; D unresolved. Looked up from germline, CDR1 is KGHSH and CDR2 is LQKENI. This CDR3 region has 13 residues. Trimming stripped 3 bases from V and 6 bases from J, with 11 bases between. Here the CDR3 reads CASSPLERDGYTF. The CDR3 DNA reads TGTGCCAGCTCACCCCTCGAACGCGATGGCTACACCTTC.

This rearrangement joins TRBV7-3 to TRBJ2-1; the match to TRBD1 covers 8 bases. The germline V gene encodes CDR1 SGHTA and CDR2 FQGTGA. V shed 4 bases and J 10 bases; nucleotides not matched to a gene: 9. The CDR3 is 14 residues long. CDR3 residues: CASSSSGQGYEQFF. CDR3 in DNA: TGTGCCAGCAGCTCATCCGGACAGGGTTACGAGCAGTTCTTC.